This T cell receptor beta chain is from a study of T cells after posttransplantation cyclophosphamide. Assay: immunoSEQ multiplex PCR; the TCRdb copy retains only in-frame clones and omits some. The sample carries around 13,000 clones, over 75% recorded once. This related bone marrow graft donor gave peripheral blood on the day of marrow donation. Regarding the study as a whole: Blood and skin or GI T cell repertoires showed limited TRB overlap. Later blood repertoires were often dominated by clones from the donor CD8+ memory compartment. TRB clonality was highly associated with recipient CMV seropositivity and reactivation.

About this clone: Its cognate antigen is unknown.

The V end was cut by 1 base, the J end by 6 bases, with 10 bases between. The CDR3 has 14 residues. Germline lookup yields CDR1 SGHVS and CDR2 FNYEAQ. Sequenced sample: memory CD4+ T cells sorted from PBMCs. This chain links TRBV7-6 with TRBJ2-1; a possible D gene is TRBD2 (6 bases). The receptor was isolated from a man between 50 and 59 years old in good health, CMV-negative, and a related stem cell transplant donor. The CDR3 bases are TGTGCCAGCAGCTTAGAACGGACTATCAATGAGCAGTTCTTC. Translation: CASSLERTINEQFF.